This T cell receptor beta chain derives from a study of T-cell memory formation after mild COVID-19 (dated by TCRdb to about 2021). For the study in its entirety: TCR sequence clusters from the two donors were largely donor specific. T-cell clones expanding and contracting after mild COVID-19 in two donors were tracked by longitudinal TCRalpha and TCRbeta repertoire sequencing. Two young, previously healthy adult volunteers made up the cohort, one male and one female. What the research found in general, with its limitations: Only a couple of mild cases were covered in the study, and larger cohorts including severe cases with pre-infection samples were considered necessary. Balanced CD4/CD8 phenotypes were observed for clones contracting from day 15 to 85, whereas a bias towards CD4+ was observed for a second wave of clones expanding from day 15 to 37. The second-wave clones that peaked on day 37 were not confirmed to be SARS-CoV-2 specific. The detection of some responding clones in pre-infection memory suggests that pre-existing cross-reactive memory T cells joined the SARS-CoV-2 response. Contracting CD4+ clones appeared mostly in the CM and EM memory subsets, whereas CD8+ clones were enriched in EMRA.

In the germline V gene, CDR1 corresponds to SGHAT and CDR2 to FQNNGV. A distance of 12 bases separates the germline ends of V and J, which lose 1 base and 5 bases respectively. The CDR3, from cysteine to phenylalanine, totals 15 residues. Of the read, only the CDR3 DNA is kept; its 45 bases are in frame from base 1. Reads for this sample came from an Illumina NovaSeq 6000. TCRalpha and TCRbeta cDNA libraries were built by 5'RACE with constant-segment primers, adding sample barcodes and unique molecular identifiers. RNA was extracted from every sample with Trizol reagent. Amplification of the libraries took two PCR steps, and the second step added a second sample barcode plus Illumina TruSeq adapters. Sequencing of the libraries was done on an Illumina NovaSeq, producing 2 x 150 bp paired-end reads. The study's processing was this. The reads were demultiplexed and collapsed into UMI-guided consensus sequences using migec v1.2.7. Using mixcr v2.1.11, the UMI consensuses were aligned to TRA and TRB V and J templates and assembled into clonotypes. A clonotype was counted as expanded or contracted only when both edgeR and NoisET called the clonotype significant, with the noise models trained on biological replicates. edgeR calls used a false discovery rate-adjusted p below 0.01 and a log2 fold-change threshold of 1. As an exploratory analysis of dynamics, max-normalized trajectories of the 1000 most abundant clonotypes were examined by PCA with hierarchical clustering. Separately sequenced CD4+ and CD8+ repertoires were used to assign the CD4 or CD8 phenotype of responding clones. Starting from the raw public reads, TCRdb applied fastp trimming at Q25, assembled clones with MiXCR and retained in-frame beta chains. Records with the same CDR3 protein are collapsed into one entry carrying the most frequent genes and DNA. The V and J calls reflect TCRdb's pipeline rather than the authors' work. Present in this sample are 35,000 to 50,000 distinct CDR3 sequences, 5.5% to 7% of which were seen just once. The ten top clones hold 0.7% to 0.85% of the sample.

PBMCs were isolated by Ficoll-Paque density gradient centrifugation. Concerning this clonotype: What this receptor recognizes is not known. The record has no base qualities; no much larger clone is one base away.

The clonotype originates from an adult who had mild COVID-19 (a few samples of this study predate the infection). The sample titles of this study are shuffled in the database, so cell type and time point are left out. The specimen sequenced was PBMCs or a T cell subset sorted from them (not recorded which). The chain is assembled from TRBV11-2 and TRBJ2-1; TRBD1 is a weak D gene call, 6 bases matching. At the DNA level, the sequence is TGTGCCAGCAGCTTAGCGGGGACATACAACAATGAGCAGTTCTTC. Its translation reads: CASSLAGTYNNEQFF. Here the CDR3 is joined to the reference TRBV11-2 and TRBJ2-1 genes, and the full variable domain is: EAGVAQSPRYKIIEKRQSVAFWCNPISGHATLYWYQQILGQGPKLLIQFQNNGVVDDSQLPKDRFSAERLKGVDSTLKIQPAKLEDSAVYLCASSLAGTYNNEQFFGPGTRLTVL.